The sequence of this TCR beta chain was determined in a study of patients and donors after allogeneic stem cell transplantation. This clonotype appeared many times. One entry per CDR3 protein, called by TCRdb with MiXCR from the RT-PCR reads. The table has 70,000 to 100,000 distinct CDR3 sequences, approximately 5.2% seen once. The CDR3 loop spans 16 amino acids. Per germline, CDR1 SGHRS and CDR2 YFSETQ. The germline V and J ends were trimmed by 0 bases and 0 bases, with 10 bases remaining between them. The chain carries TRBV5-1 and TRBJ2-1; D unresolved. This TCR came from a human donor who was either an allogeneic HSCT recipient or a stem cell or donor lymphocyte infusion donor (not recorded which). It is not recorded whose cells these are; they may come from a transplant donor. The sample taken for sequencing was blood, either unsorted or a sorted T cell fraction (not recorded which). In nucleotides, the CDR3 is TGCGCCAGCAGCTTGGGACAACTTAACTCCTACAATGAGCAGTTCTTC. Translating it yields CASSLGQLNSYNEQFF.